This T cell receptor (beta chain) was recorded in a study of blood T cell repertoires in COVID-19 (dated by TCRdb to 2018 to 2020). In the study overall: Samples from collaborators originated in the United States, Italy and Spain and spanned both the acute and convalescent phases of COVID-19. The material from the prospective study consisted of cDNA or gDNA derived from T cells, B-cell-depleted T cells, or PBMCs. Deeply sampled blood TCRbeta repertoires from subjects exposed to, actively infected with, or recovered from COVID-19 were included in the dataset. The repertoires were made available in a free public database intended to serve as a resource for research on the immune response to SARS-CoV-2. The samples were drawn from the first 160 participants of the ongoing ImmuneRACE study and from 950 to 1,500 subjects provided by 6 global collaborators. Nearly every sample came with metadata listing a de-identified subject ID, COVID-19 status, age in years and sex. Where HLA class I and class II types were available, the types were taken from metadata supplied by the sample provider, not from assay-based typing. Paper-wide results and their limitations: How much clinical and demographic metadata was included differed by source and by participant, and the metadata was provided uncurated.

TCRbeta CDR3 regions were amplified from genomic DNA using the immunoSEQ Assay, a bias-controlled multiplex PCR. Per the original workflow: The number of nucleated cells in each sample was estimated from the amplification of reference gene primers within the assay. Sequence reads were collapsed and filtered to measure the absolute abundance of every unique TCRbeta CDR3 rearrangement. For each sample, productive Simpson clonality was calculated as the square root of Simpson's diversity index over productive rearrangements. Held by TCRdb, this immuneACCESS table contains in-frame sequences only and omits some clones. Under half of the omission traces to an unresolved V gene where checked; the cause of the rest is unknown. That table furnishes V, J and clone size, whereas the DNA furnished D and trimming. Present in this sample are approximately 130,000 clones, about 76% of which were seen just once. Over 15% of the sample lies in the top ten.

To note about this clone: Its antigen is not yet known. Base qualities are not recorded, but no much larger clone differs from it by a single base.

Whole blood was collected in K2EDTA tubes by collaborating institutions according to the institutions' own protocols. For TCRbeta analysis, collaborator samples were shipped as frozen whole blood, as isolated PBMCs, or as DNA extracted from either sample type. Germline trimming amounts to 3 bases on V and 1 base on J, with 6 as the count of junction bases outside the gene matches. Reading from cysteine to phenylalanine, the CDR3 counts 16 amino acids. Of all the DNA, just the CDR3 is kept, 48 bases in frame from base 1. The germline V gene encodes CDR1 SGDLS and CDR2 YYNGEE. Source material: peripheral blood. The chain is encoded by TRBV9 joined to TRBJ2-1, with TRBD1 identical over 8 junction bases. This clonotype was obtained from a man at least 80 years old with acute or convalescent COVID-19. The CDR3 protein: CASSATGGISYNEQFF. The sequenced DNA is TGTGCCAGCAGCGCCACAGGGGGTATATCCTACAATGAGCAGTTCTTC.